This entry features one T cell receptor beta chain sequence. Its antigen is undetermined. This sample was included in a study of cytomegalovirus exposure and HLA in healthy donors. Overall study findings and caveats: Immune exposure was documented only through CMV serostatus.

Germline CDR1 and CDR2: SEHNR and FQNEAQ (reference sequence). The CDR3 covers 14 residues. J was trimmed by 5 bases and V by 5 bases; bases with no gene match: 6. The PCR ran on 60 Vbeta and 13 Jbeta primers. Using immunoSEQ multiplex PCR, the repertoire was profiled, and TCRdb retains in-frame clones only, with some absent. The data contain about 140,000 clones, about 66% of them singletons. V gene TRBV7-9 combines with J gene TRBJ2-5, with TRBD1 matching over 9 bases. This clonotype originated in a male donor in good health and CMV-seronegative. Sequences were obtained from PBMCs. The CDR3 DNA follows: TGTGCCAGCAGCCCGAGGACAGGGGCGGAGACCCAGTACTTC. It codes for CASSPRTGAETQYF.